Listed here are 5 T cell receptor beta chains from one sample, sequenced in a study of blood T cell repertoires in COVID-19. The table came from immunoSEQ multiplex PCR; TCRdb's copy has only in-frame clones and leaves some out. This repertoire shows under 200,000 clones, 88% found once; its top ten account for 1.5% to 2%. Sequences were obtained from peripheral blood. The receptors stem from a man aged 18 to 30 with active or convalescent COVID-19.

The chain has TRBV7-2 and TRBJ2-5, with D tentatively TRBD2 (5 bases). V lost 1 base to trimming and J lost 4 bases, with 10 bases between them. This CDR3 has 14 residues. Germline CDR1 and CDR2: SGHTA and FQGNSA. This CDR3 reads CASSLVGDLETQYF. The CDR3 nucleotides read TGTGCCAGCAGCTTAGTCGGGGATCTAGAGACCCAGTACTTC.

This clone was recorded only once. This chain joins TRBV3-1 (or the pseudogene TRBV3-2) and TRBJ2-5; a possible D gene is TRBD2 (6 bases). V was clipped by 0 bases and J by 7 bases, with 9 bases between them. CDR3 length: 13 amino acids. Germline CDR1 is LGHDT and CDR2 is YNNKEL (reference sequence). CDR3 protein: CASSQDRRGTQYF. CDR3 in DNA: TGTGCCAGCAGCCAAGATCGGAGGGGGACCCAGTACTTC.

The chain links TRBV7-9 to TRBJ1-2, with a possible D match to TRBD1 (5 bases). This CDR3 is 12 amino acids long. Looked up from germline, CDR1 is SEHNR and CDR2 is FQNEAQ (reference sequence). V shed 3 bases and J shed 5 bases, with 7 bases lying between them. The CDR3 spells CASSLTAYGYTF. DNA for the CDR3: TGTGCCAGCAGCTTGACAGCATATGGCTACACCTTC.

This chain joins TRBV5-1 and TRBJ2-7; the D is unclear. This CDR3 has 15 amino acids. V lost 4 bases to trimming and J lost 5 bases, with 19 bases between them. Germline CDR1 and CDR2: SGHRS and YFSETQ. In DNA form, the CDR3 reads TGCGCCAGCAGCCTCAGCATGGCAGTCGAGGACGAGCAGTACTTC. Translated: CASSLSMAVEDEQYF.

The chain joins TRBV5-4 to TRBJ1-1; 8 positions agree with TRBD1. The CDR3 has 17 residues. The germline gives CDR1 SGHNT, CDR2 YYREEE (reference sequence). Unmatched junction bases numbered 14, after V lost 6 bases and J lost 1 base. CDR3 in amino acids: CASINSPQGATNTEAFF. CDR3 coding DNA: TGTGCCAGCATCAACTCCCCCCAGGGGGCGACGAACACTGAAGCTTTCTTT.